The 24 T cell receptor beta chains below were found in one sample sequenced in a study of blood T cells in healthy people across ages. A J-beta primer mix and a sample-barcoded 5' primer were used in a second PCR of roughly 6 to 11 cycles. MiXCR, applied by TCRdb to the 5' RACE reads, yields one record per CDR3 protein. The sample lists around 1.5 million distinct CDR3 sequences, roughly 45% occurring once. Specimen: blood. The receptors were gathered from a young woman in good health.

This clonotype showed up many times. The rearrangement links TRBV5-1 to TRBJ2-7; 8 nucleotides match TRBD1. This CDR3 spans 14 amino acids. CDR1 and CDR2 (germline): SGHRS, YFSETQ. With V trimmed by 4 bases and J by 3 bases, 6 bases remained unmatched. The CDR3 is CASSPTGEVYEQYF. CDR3 nucleotides: TGCGCCAGCAGCCCGACAGGGGAGGTCTACGAGCAGTACTTC.

V is TRBV3-1 and J is TRBJ1-1, with D uncertain. The length of the CDR3 is 16 residues. CDR1 and CDR2 from the germline V gene are LGHDT and YNNKEL (reference sequence). The V end was cut by 0 bases, the J end by 0 bases, with 11 bases between. The CDR3 bases are TGTGCCAGCAGCCAAGAGGAAGGGAAGGTGAACACTGAAGCTTTCTTT. Its translation: CASSQEEGKVNTEAFF.

This clonotype has just a few counts. The V and J genes are TRBV19 and TRBJ1-6; a possible D gene is TRBD1 (6 bases). This CDR3 region has 13 residues. Trimming removed 5 bases from V and 9 bases from J, with 11 bases in between. From germline, CDR1 is LNHDA and CDR2 SQIVND (reference sequence). The CDR3 DNA reads TGTGCCAGTAGTGTAGGGGGTAGTTCACCCCTCCACTTT. It codes for CASSVGGSSPLHF.

This chain joins TRBV30 and TRBJ1-1; 10 bases agree with TRBD1. The germline V gene has CDR1 GTSNPN and CDR2 SVGIG (reference sequence). The CDR3 length is 14 residues. The V and J ends lost 3 bases and 4 bases, in that order; junction bases with no gene match: 5. The DNA of the CDR3 is TGTGCCTGGAGCATGGGACAGGGGTCCACTGAAGCTTTCTTT. This translates into CAWSMGQGSTEAFF.

This clonotype came up once. The chain couples TRBV27 to TRBJ2-7; TRBD1 might be the D (5 bases). Germline V gives CDR1 MNHEY, CDR2 SMNVEV (reference sequence). This CDR3 is built from 14 residues. The germline V and J ends were trimmed by 7 bases and 0 bases, with 13 bases remaining between them. The CDR3 bases are TGTGCCAGCAATCTTGGCAGGGCCTCCTACGAGCAGTACTTC. Its protein product is CASNLGRASYEQYF.

J is TRBJ2-7 and V is TRBV12-3 or TRBV12-4; 12 nucleotides match TRBD1. This CDR3 region has 16 residues. V shed 5 bases and J 12 bases; nucleotides not matched to a gene: 17. This chain's CDR3 is CASSPWGDRGRETRYF. The CDR3, as DNA: TGTGCCAGCAGTCCTTGGGGGGACAGGGGGCGAGAGACCCGGTACTTC.

The chain is built from TRBV2 and TRBJ2-7; possible D gene TRBD1, 6 bases. Trimming left V 5 bases short and J 4 bases short, with 15 bases between. This CDR3 is 14 amino acids long. CDR1 SNHLY and CDR2 FYNNEI come from the germline V gene. The CDR3, as DNA: TGTGCCAGCAGTACCGGACCAGGGGTTTACGAGCAGTACTTC. This encodes CASSTGPGVYEQYF.

CDR3 in amino acids: CASSFSDRLSSYNSPLHF. In DNA form, the CDR3 reads TGTGCCAGCAGTTTCTCGGACAGGCTAAGCTCCTATAATTCACCCCTCCACTTT. The chain links TRBV12-3 or TRBV12-4 to TRBJ1-6, with 7 bases identical to TRBD1. J gave up 0 bases and V 3 bases, and 8 bases lay outside the gene matches. The CDR3 extends over 18 amino acids.

This clonotype has just a few counts. V usage is TRBV20-1 and J usage is TRBJ2-3, with 8 bases matching TRBD2. The CDR3 is 14 amino acids. Germline CDR1 and CDR2: DFQATT and SNEGSKA (reference sequence). V lost 5 bases, J lost 5 bases, and 9 bases stayed unmatched. This CDR3 is CSAARGGPQDTQYF. As DNA, the CDR3 is TGCAGTGCTGCCCGCGGGGGGCCGCAAGATACGCAGTATTTT.

CDR3 sequence (DNA): TGTGCCAGCAGCAAGGGGGTTAGCGGGAGAAATGAGCAGTTCTTC. Translating gives CASSKGVSGRNEQFF. This rearrangement joins TRBV6-2 or TRBV6-3 to TRBJ2-1, with 9 nucleotides matching TRBD2. Germline lookup yields CDR1 MNHEY and CDR2 SVGEGT. The ends lost 6 bases at V and 7 bases at J; junction bases unmatched: 10. This CDR3 contains 15 residues.

This clonotype turned up a few times. This chain uses TRBV7-2 with TRBJ2-3; 10 nucleotides agree with TRBD2. The V gene's germline CDR1 is SGHTA and CDR2 FQGNSA. V trimming: 4 bases; J trimming: 4 bases; junction bases outside the gene matches: 5. The CDR3 extends over 15 amino acids. The CDR3 bases are TGTGCCAGCAGCTGGGAGCTAGCGGGAGCAGATACGCAGTATTTT. Encoded protein: CASSWELAGADTQYF.

This chain uses TRBV7-2 with TRBJ2-7; 8 positions match TRBD1. CDR3 size: 14 residues. V shed 8 bases, J shed 0 bases, and the junction held 6 bases outside the gene matches. CDR1 is SGHTA, CDR2 FQGNSA, per germline. The CDR3 region is CASGDRLGSYEQYF. The CDR3 DNA is TGTGCCAGCGGGGACAGGTTGGGCTCCTACGAGCAGTACTTC.

This chain uses TRBV15 with TRBJ2-5; D not resolved. The CDR3 is 13 amino acids. V was cut by 5 bases and J by 4 bases, with 11 bases left in between. CDR1 LNHNV and CDR2 YYDKDF come from the germline V gene (reference sequence). The CDR3 DNA reads as TGTGCCACCAGCCGACCCGCTAGAGAGACCCAGTACTTC. This translates into CATSRPARETQYF. The full variable domain, its missing parts supplied by reference TRBV15 and TRBJ2-5, is DAMVIQNPRYQVTQFGKPVTLSCSQTLNHNVMYWYQQKSSQAPKLLFHYYDKDFNNEADTPDNFQSRRPNTSFCFLDIRSPGLGDTAMYLCATSRPARETQYFGPGTRLLVL.

The chain has TRBV3-1 and TRBJ2-5; D gene ambiguous. CDR3 length: 14 amino acids. V was shortened by 0 bases and J by 1 base, with 6 bases between the two germline ends. Germline CDR1 reads LGHDT; CDR2 reads YNNKEL (reference sequence). The CDR3 loop reads CASSQENVQETQYF. In DNA, the CDR3 is TGTGCCAGCAGCCAAGAGAATGTCCAAGAGACCCAGTACTTC.

This clonotype came up once. At one boundary the junction diverges from the germline segment, which might be a read error. This sequence joins TRBV4-1 and TRBJ2-1, with unresolved D. In germline, CDR1 is MGHRA, CDR2 YSYEKL. The CDR3 totals 18 residues. The CDR3 sequence: CASSQDPPGVSSYNKQFF. The CDR3 nucleotides read TGCGCCAGCAGCCAAGATCCCCCTGGCGTAAGCTCCTACAATAAGCAGTTCTTC.

This clonotype was seen a few times. V is TRBV7-6 and J is TRBJ2-3; unclear D gene. The CDR3 spans 14 residues. The germline V and J ends were trimmed by 4 bases and 2 bases, with 10 bases remaining between them. The V gene's germline CDR1 is SGHVS and CDR2 FNYEAQ. CDR3 sequence (DNA): TGTGCCAGCAGCTCACTGGGTGACACAGATACGCAGTATTTT. It translates to CASSSLGDTDTQYF.

V usage is TRBV15 and J usage is TRBJ2-7; a possible D gene is TRBD1 (6 bases). This CDR3 is 14 amino acids long. With 5 bases removed from V and 4 bases from J, the gap between germline ends came to 15 bases. From germline, CDR1 is LNHNV and CDR2 YYDKDF (reference sequence). CDR3 bases: TGTGCCACCAGCCCCCGGGCAGGGGTTTACGAGCAGTACTTC. Translated, it gives CATSPRAGVYEQYF.

The chain couples TRBV5-1 to TRBJ2-1; 8 nucleotides match TRBD2. This CDR3 is built from 13 residues. Losses at the gene ends were 4 bases for V and 15 bases for J; bases not matched to a gene: 12. The germline V gene has CDR1 SGHRS and CDR2 YFSETQ. The CDR3 here is CASSGGDGGAWFF. CDR3 DNA: TGCGCCAGCAGCGGTGGCGACGGGGGGGCCTGGTTCTTC.

This clonotype turned up a few times. The CDR3 sequence is CASSLVGTGEAFF. The CDR3 DNA is TGTGCCAGCAGTTTAGTGGGCACAGGTGAAGCTTTCTTT. The J gene is TRBJ1-1, the V gene TRBV12-3 or TRBV12-4; D perhaps matches TRBD1 (5 bases). CDR3 size: 13 residues. The ends were cut back, 1 base at V and 7 bases at J, with 10 bases in the middle.

This clonotype was counted between two and nine times. This chain joins TRBV20-1 and TRBJ2-7, with no clear D. This CDR3 comprises 11 residues. V was trimmed by 3 bases and J by 6 bases, leaving 9 bases between them. The germline CDR1 and CDR2 sequences are DFQATT and SNEGSKA (reference sequence). The CDR3 DNA reads as TGCAGTGCTAGGTCATCTCGCGAGCAGTACTTC. It codes for CSARSSREQYF.

This clonotype was seen a handful of times. CDR3 nucleotides: TGCGCCAGCAGCCAAGGGACAGGGCAAAACTATGGCTACACCTTC. Its translation is CASSQGTGQNYGYTF. The V gene is TRBV4-1, the J gene TRBJ1-2; 8 nucleotides line up with TRBD1. V trimming: 1 base; J trimming: 2 bases; junction bases outside the gene matches: 3. There are 15 residues in the CDR3. CDR1 and CDR2 (germline): MGHRA, YSYEKL.

The V gene is TRBV2, the J gene TRBJ1-2; D is perhaps TRBD1 (5 bases). The CDR3 is 13 amino acids. Germline values: CDR1 SNHLY, CDR2 FYNNEI. Trimming took off 3 bases at V and 8 bases at J, with 13 bases between the two ends. In DNA form, the CDR3 reads TGTGCCAGCAGTGATCCGGGACGACTGGGCTACACCTTC. Its translation: CASSDPGRLGYTF.

This clonotype showed up many times. The chain employs TRBV2 and TRBJ2-7; 10 bases fit TRBD1. The CDR3 has 14 amino acids. V trimming: 6 bases; J trimming: 4 bases; junction bases outside the gene matches: 6. Germline lookup yields CDR1 SNHLY and CDR2 FYNNEI. CDR3 residues: CASSGGTGVYEQYF. The CDR3 nucleotides are TGTGCCAGCAGCGGGGGGACAGGGGTTTACGAGCAGTACTTC. Complete variable domain (other parts from reference TRBV2 and TRBJ2-7): EPEVTQTPSHQVTQMGQEVILRCVPISNHLYFYWYRQILGQKVEFLVSFYNNEISEKSEIFDDQFSVERPDGSNFTLKIRSTKLEDSAMYFCASSGGTGVYEQYFGPGTRLTVT.

This clonotype was seen repeatedly, ten times or more. The chain couples TRBV9 to TRBJ2-7; D uncertain. Trimming removed 7 bases at V and 0 bases at J, with 11 bases between. The CDR3 is made up of 13 amino acids. CDR1 and CDR2 from the germline V gene are SGDLS and YYNGEE. DNA for the CDR3: TGTGCCAGCTCCGAGGCTCCCTCCTACGAGCAGTACTTC. Translated, it gives CASSEAPSYEQYF.